Below, 20 T cell receptor beta chains from the same sample are listed, as sequenced in a study of prognosis after radiotherapy for stage I lung cancer (dated by TCRdb to the early 2020s). Instrument used: Illumina HiSeq 3000. Two rounds of multiplex PCR on genomic DNA were used to amplify the TCR beta CDR3 region. The first PCR round used primers specific to each TRBV and TRBJ gene, with sequences filed in Chinese patent CN105087789A. Using fastp trimming at Q25 and MiXCR clonotype assembly, TCRdb reanalyzed the public sequencing data and kept in-frame beta chains. Merged by CDR3 protein, the rows form single entries marked with the most common genes and DNA. For this sample there are 20,000 to 30,000 distinct CDR3 sequences; 30% to 45% appear just once. Clones ranked in the top ten supply approximately 67% of the sample. The source was PBMCs, collected before or after stereotactic body radiation therapy (not recorded which). Receptor source: a donor over 45 with non-small cell lung cancer.

This clonotype was observed many times. The chain links TRBV13 to TRBJ1-2, with TRBD1 matching over 7 bases. Germline V gene sequence: CDR1 PRHDT, CDR2 FYEKMQ (reference sequence). CDR3 length equals 15 residues. The V and J ends lost 5 bases and 4 bases, in that order; junction bases with no gene match: 10. For the CDR3, the DNA is TGTGCCAGCAGCCAAAACAGGGGTCTCACCTATGGCTACACCTTC. Amino acid sequence: CASSQNRGLTYGYTF.

At least ten counts were recorded for this clonotype. The V gene is TRBV28, the J gene TRBJ1-2; the match to TRBD1 covers 11 bases. J lost 8 bases, V lost 5 bases, and 7 bases had no gene match. The CDR3 has 14 residues. CDR1 and CDR2 (germline): MDHEN, SYDVKM. This chain's CDR3 is CASSPGQGASGYTF. DNA of the CDR3: TGTGCCAGCAGTCCTGGACAGGGGGCGTCGGGCTACACCTTC.

In its sample, this clonotype was seen many times. The chain recombines TRBV6-1 with TRBJ2-5; TRBD2 agrees at 8 bases. This CDR3 comprises 18 residues. The ends lost 5 bases at V and 0 bases at J; junction bases unmatched: 14. Germline assignment: CDR1 MNHNS and CDR2 SASEGT. For the CDR3, the DNA is TGTGCCAGCAGTAGTTATTCCGGGGGGGGCCGAAACCAAGAGACCCAGTACTTC. It is translated as CASSSYSGGGRNQETQYF.

This clonotype was detected ten times or more. The rearrangement joins TRBV19 to TRBJ1-1; D gene unclear. Trimming cost V 3 bases and J 1 base, with 6 bases left between them. The CDR3 length is 13 residues. Germline assignment: CDR1 LNHDA and CDR2 SQIVND (reference sequence). CDR3 sequence reads: CASSIMENTEAFF. The CDR3 nucleotides read TGTGCCAGTAGTATTATGGAGAACACTGAAGCTTTCTTT.

The gene calls are TRBV28 and TRBJ1-2; 9 nucleotides line up with TRBD1. V lost 5 bases, J lost 3 bases, and 1 base stayed unmatched. The CDR3 has 13 residues. In germline, CDR1 is MDHEN, CDR2 SYDVKM. CDR3 sequence: CASSTGGDYGYTF. The DNA for the CDR3 is TGTGCCAGCAGTACAGGGGGCGACTATGGCTACACCTTC.

The V gene is TRBV11-3, the J gene TRBJ2-7, with D hard to call. The CDR3 is made up of 14 amino acids. The ends were cut back, 1 base at V and 4 bases at J, with 11 bases in the middle. Germline CDR1 SGHNT, CDR2 YENEEA. CDR3 residues: CASSLAVYRYEQYF. The CDR3 nucleotides read TGTGCCAGCAGCTTAGCGGTATACAGATACGAGCAGTACTTC.

The V gene is TRBV20-1, the J gene TRBJ2-1; perhaps TRBD2 as D (5 bases). The germline CDR1 and CDR2 sequences are DFQATT and SNEGSKA (reference sequence). This CDR3 has 15 residues. Trimming shortened V by 1 base and J by 2 bases, and 12 bases separated the two germline ends. The CDR3 reads CSARVSSCTYNEQFF. The CDR3 DNA sequence: TGCAGTGCTAGAGTCTCTAGCTGTACCTACAATGAGCAGTTCTTC.

This clonotype was detected ten times or more. The genes are TRBV27 and TRBJ2-7; D unclear. The V end was cut by 2 bases, the J end by 4 bases, with 9 bases between. The CDR3 loop spans 13 amino acids. CDR1 is MNHEY, CDR2 SMNVEV, per germline (reference sequence). CDR3 residues: CASSLITGYEQYF. In DNA, the CDR3 is TGTGCCAGCAGTTTAATAACGGGTTACGAGCAGTACTTC.

V is TRBV20-1 and J is TRBJ2-3; D unclear. The CDR3 length is 14 residues. Germline CDR1 and CDR2: DFQATT and SNEGSKA (reference sequence). V gave up 2 bases and J gave up 1 base, with 10 bases separating them. The CDR3 spells CSARRLSGTDTQYF. DNA for the CDR3: TGCAGTGCTAGAAGGCTCTCTGGCACAGATACGCAGTATTTT.

This clonotype was observed many times. CDR3 amino acids: CASSPRTETFYGYTF. As DNA, the CDR3 is TGTGCCAGCAGCCCCCGGACCGAAACCTTCTATGGCTACACCTTC. This chain uses TRBV2 with TRBJ1-2, with no clear D. CDR1 is SNHLY, CDR2 FYNNEI, per germline. The ends were cut back, 6 bases at V and 4 bases at J, with 18 bases in the middle. The CDR3 extends over 15 amino acids.

In the case of this clonotype: A far more abundant clone sits one base away, making this likely a read error. The chain joins TRBV6-6 to TRBJ1-2; no reliable D call. The CDR3 is made up of 13 amino acids. Germline V lookup: CDR1 MNHNY, CDR2 SVGAGI (reference sequence). The V and J ends lost 1 base and 3 bases respectively, with 6 bases between them. This chain's CDR3 is CASSYWVDYGYTF. The CDR3 DNA follows: TGTGCCAGCAGTTACTGGGTCGACTATGGCTACACCTTC.

This clonotype was recorded only once. The chain has TRBV10-3 and TRBJ1-2, with 8 positions matching TRBD1. Looked up from germline, CDR1 is ENHRY and CDR2 is SYGVKD. The CDR3 is 19 residues long. V lost 2 bases to trimming and J lost 2 bases; unmatched junction nucleotides: 16. The CDR3 DNA is TGTGCCATCAGTGAGCCACCCCAGGGGGCCCAACGAATGAACTATGGCTACACCTTC. Translated: CAISEPPQGAQRMNYGYTF.

The chain has TRBV2 and TRBJ1-4, with a weak D call TRBD1 (6 bases). Trimming stripped 4 bases from V and 7 bases from J, with 13 bases between. Germline assignment: CDR1 SNHLY and CDR2 FYNNEI. The CDR3 consists of 14 residues. For the CDR3, the DNA is TGTGCCAGCAGTGCCAGGGGCAAAGGTGAAAAACTGTTTTTT. It yields the protein CASSARGKGEKLFF. Together with reference TRBV2 and TRBJ1-4, the CDR3 gives the full variable domain: EPEVTQTPSHQVTQMGQEVILRCVPISNHLYFYWYRQILGQKVEFLVSFYNNEISEKSEIFDDQFSVERPDGSNFTLKIRSTKLEDSAMYFCASSARGKGEKLFFGSGTQLSVL.

This clonotype has at least ten counts. The CDR3 nucleotides are TGTGCCAGCAGCCCCACAGGGGGATTTGTAGAAAAACTGTTTTTT. Residues: CASSPTGGFVEKLFF. The chain joins TRBV12-3 or TRBV12-4 to TRBJ1-4; 8 bases are a match to TRBD1. Trimming removed 6 bases from V and 8 bases from J; junction bases left unmatched: 11. The length of the CDR3 is 15 residues.

This clonotype was counted many times. The chain couples TRBV5-1 to TRBJ2-1, with 13 bases matching TRBD2. V lost 5 bases, J lost 8 bases, and 7 bases stayed unmatched. The CDR3 length is 15 residues. The V gene's germline CDR1 is SGHRS and CDR2 YFSETQ. Written as DNA, the CDR3 is TGCGCCAGCAGTTCCGGGACTAGCGGGACTCATGAGCAGTTCTTC. Translating gives CASSSGTSGTHEQFF.

This chain joins TRBV20-1 and TRBJ2-2, with D possibly matching TRBD2 (6 bases). Germline CDR1 is DFQATT and CDR2 is SNEGSKA (reference sequence). This CDR3 contains 15 residues. V lost 2 bases to trimming and J lost 2 bases, with 12 bases between them. The CDR3 loop is CSARTWRDNTGELFF. DNA of the CDR3: TGCAGTGCTAGAACCTGGAGGGATAACACCGGGGAGCTGTTTTTT.

As regards this clonotype: This sequence may be a read error, since a much larger clone differs from it by one base. J is TRBJ2-3 and V is TRBV6-1, with unresolved D. Per the germline V gene, CDR1 is MNHNS and CDR2 is SASEGT. This CDR3 spans 14 amino acids. V lost 6 bases and J 2 bases, leaving 12 bases between the germline ends. The CDR3 coding sequence is TGTGCCAGCAGCTTGGGAAAGTTCACAGATACGCAGTATTTT. It is translated as CASSLGKFTDTQYF.

This clonotype was found once. The J gene is TRBJ2-1, the V gene TRBV7-9; no firm D call. The germline V gene has CDR1 SEHNR and CDR2 FQNEAQ (reference sequence). Trimming removed 8 bases at V and 4 bases at J, with 21 bases between. The CDR3 is 16 residues long. CDR3 coding DNA: TGTGCCAGCGCTGCCCTGAGCGTGAGCGCATACAATGAGCAGTTCTTC. Protein: CASAALSVSAYNEQFF.

This clonotype appeared a few times. A clone one base away is much larger, so this may be a read error. The chain recombines TRBV6-4 with TRBJ1-1; no reliable D call. Germline-derived CDR1 and CDR2 are MRHNA and SNTAGT. This CDR3 spans 14 amino acids. The CDR3 DNA sequence: TGTGCCAGCAGTGACGGAGGGATGAACACTGAATCTTTCTTT. Its protein product is CASSDGGMNTESFF.

V usage is TRBV7-8 and J usage is TRBJ1-1, with D unclear. The germline V gene has CDR1 SGHVS and CDR2 FQNEAQ. V lost 1 base and J lost 4, with 16 bases in between. The CDR3 totals 16 residues. As DNA, the CDR3 is TGTGCCAGCAGCTTAGGGAACAGATGGCGGCCCACTGAAGCTTTCTTT. As protein: CASSLGNRWRPTEAFF.